This TCR beta chain was obtained from a study of shared clonotypes between healthy human individuals. Study in general: Those who served as donors were a couple of women and a few men between the ages of 18 and 49.

Study-level findings and limits: On the whole, naive subsets had larger estimated richness than memory subsets had.

Memory CD4+ cells were the fraction left after CD45RA+ naive selection. A remark on this clone: The antigen remains undetermined.

Repertoires were generated with immunoSEQ multiplex PCR, while TCRdb's copy carries only in-frame clones and drops some. This sample has around 700,000 clones, with about 80% found just once. This TCR came from a woman younger than 45 in good health. The sequencing input was memory CD4+ T cells sorted from blood. Subset noted: CD45RA-negative fraction.

In DNA form, the CDR3 reads TGTGCCAGCAGCTCCCCACGGACAGGAGGCTATGGCTACACCTTC. Its protein product is CASSSPRTGGYGYTF. This sequence joins TRBV21-1 and TRBJ1-2; the table gives TRBD1 as D, unverified against the DNA. TRBV21-1 counts as a pseudogene. The CDR3 is 15 residues long.